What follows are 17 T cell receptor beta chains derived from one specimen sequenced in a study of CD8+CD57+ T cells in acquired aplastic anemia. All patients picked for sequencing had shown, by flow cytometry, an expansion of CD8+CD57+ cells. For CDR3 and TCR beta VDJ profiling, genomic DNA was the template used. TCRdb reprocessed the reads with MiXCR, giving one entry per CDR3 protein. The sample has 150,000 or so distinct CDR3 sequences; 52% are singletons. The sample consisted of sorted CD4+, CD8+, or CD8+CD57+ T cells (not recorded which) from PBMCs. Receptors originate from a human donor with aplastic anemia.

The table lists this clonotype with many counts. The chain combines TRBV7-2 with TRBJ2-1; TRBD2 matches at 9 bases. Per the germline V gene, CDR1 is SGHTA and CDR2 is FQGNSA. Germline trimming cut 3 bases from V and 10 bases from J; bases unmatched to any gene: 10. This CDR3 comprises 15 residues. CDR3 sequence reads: CASSLPAGGLWEQFF. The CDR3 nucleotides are TGTGCCAGCAGCTTGCCAGCGGGGGGTTTGTGGGAGCAGTTCTTC.

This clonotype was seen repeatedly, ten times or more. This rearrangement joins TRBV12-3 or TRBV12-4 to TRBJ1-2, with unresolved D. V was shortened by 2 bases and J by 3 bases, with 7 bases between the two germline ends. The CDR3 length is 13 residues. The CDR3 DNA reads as TGTGCCAGCAGTTTACGTGCCTACTATGGCTACACCTTC. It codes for CASSLRAYYGYTF.

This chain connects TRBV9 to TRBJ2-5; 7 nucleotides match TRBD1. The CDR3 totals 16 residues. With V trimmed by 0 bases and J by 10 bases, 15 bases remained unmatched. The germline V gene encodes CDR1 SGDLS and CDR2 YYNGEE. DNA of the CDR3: TGTGCCAGCAGCGTAGCCCCTGGGAGACAGGGTCACCACCAGTACTTC. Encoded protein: CASSVAPGRQGHHQYF.

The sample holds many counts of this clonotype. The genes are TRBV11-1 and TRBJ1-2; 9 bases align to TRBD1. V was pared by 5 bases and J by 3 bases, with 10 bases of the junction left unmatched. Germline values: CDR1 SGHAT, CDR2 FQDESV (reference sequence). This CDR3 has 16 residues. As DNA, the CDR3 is TGTGCCAGCAGCCCAGCCCCGGACAGGGGAGACTATGGCTACACCTTC. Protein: CASSPAPDRGDYGYTF.

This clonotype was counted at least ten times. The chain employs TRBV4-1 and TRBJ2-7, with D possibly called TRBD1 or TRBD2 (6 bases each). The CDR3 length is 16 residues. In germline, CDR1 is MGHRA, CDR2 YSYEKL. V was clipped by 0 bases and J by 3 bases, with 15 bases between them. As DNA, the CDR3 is TGCGCCAGCAGCCAAGAGGAGAGGGGGGCGATCTACGAGCAGTACTTC. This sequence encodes CASSQEERGAIYEQYF.

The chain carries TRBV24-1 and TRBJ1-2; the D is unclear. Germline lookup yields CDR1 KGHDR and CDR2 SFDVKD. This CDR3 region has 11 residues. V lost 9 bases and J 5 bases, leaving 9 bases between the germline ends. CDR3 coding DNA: TGTGCCACCGGGGATACATATGGCTACACCTTC. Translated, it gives CATGDTYGYTF.

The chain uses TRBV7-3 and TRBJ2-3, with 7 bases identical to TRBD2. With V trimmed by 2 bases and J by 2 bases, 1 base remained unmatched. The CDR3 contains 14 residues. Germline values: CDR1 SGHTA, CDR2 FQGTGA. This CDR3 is CASSLRGDTDTQYF. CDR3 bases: TGTGCCAGCAGCTTACGGGGGGACACAGATACGCAGTATTTT. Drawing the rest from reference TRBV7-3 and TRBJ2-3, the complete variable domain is GAGVSQTPSNKVTEKGKYVELRCDPISGHTALYWYRQSLGQGPEFLIYFQGTGAADDSGLPNDRFFAVRPEGSVSTLKIQRTERGDSAVYLCASSLRGDTDTQYFGPGTRLTVL.

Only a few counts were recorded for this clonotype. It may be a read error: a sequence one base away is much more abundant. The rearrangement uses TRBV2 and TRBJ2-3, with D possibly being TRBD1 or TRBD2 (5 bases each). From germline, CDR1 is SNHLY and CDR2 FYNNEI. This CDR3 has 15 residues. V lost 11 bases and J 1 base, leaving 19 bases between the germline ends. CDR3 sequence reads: CAGCGGDLRTDTQYF. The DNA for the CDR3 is TGTGCCGGCTGCGGTGGGGACCTCCGCACAGATACGCAGTATTTT.

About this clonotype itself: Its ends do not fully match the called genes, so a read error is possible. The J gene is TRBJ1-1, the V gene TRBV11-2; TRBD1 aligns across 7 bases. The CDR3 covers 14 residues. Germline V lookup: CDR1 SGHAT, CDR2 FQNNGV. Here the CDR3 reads CAGSQQGGGTEAFF. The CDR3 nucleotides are TGTGCCGGCAGCCAGCAGGGAGGGGGCACCGAAGCTTTCTTT.

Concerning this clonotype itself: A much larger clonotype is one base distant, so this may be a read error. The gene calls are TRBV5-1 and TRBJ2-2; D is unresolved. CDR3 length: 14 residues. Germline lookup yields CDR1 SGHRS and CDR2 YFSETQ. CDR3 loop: CVSSWTQAPGELFF. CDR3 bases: TGCGTCAGCAGCTGGACCCAGGCTCCCGGGGAGCTGTTTTTT.

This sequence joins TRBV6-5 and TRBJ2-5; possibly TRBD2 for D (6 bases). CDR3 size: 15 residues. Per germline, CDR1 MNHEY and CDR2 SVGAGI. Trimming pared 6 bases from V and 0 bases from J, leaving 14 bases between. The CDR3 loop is CASSPTRGDQETQYF. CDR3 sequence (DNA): TGTGCCAGCAGCCCAACGCGCGGGGACCAAGAGACCCAGTACTTC.

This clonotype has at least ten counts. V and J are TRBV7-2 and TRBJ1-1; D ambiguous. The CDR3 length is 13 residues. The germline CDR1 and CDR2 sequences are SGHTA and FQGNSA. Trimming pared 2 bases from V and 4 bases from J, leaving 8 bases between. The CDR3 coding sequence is TGTGCCAGCAGCTTATCCGGGAGCACTGAAGCTTTCTTT. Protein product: CASSLSGSTEAFF.

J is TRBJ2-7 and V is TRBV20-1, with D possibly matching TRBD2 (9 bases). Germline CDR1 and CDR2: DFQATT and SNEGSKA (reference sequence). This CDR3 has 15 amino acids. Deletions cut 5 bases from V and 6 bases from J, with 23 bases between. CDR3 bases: TGCAGTGCTTCTAGCGGGGCGCAAGGACAGGGCGAGCAGTACTTC. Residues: CSASSGAQGQGEQYF.

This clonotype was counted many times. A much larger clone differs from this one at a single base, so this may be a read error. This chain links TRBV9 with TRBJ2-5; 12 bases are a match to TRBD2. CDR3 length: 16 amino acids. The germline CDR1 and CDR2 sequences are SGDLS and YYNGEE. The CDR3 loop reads CASGVVPSGGAATQYF. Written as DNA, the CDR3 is TGTGCCAGCGGCGTAGTACCTAGCGGGGGGGCGGCGACCCAGTACTTC.

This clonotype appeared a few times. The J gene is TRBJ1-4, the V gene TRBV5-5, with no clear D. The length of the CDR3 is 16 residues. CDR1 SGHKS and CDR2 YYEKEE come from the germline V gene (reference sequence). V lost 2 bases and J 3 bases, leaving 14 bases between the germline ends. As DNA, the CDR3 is TGTGCCAGCAGCTTCCTACTCCCCGCGGCTAATGAAAAACTGTTTTTT. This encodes CASSFLLPAANEKLFF.

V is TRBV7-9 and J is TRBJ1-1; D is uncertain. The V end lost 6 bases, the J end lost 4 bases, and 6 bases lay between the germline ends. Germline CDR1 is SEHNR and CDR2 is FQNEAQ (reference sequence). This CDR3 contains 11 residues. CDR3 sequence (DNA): TGTGCCAGCAGGTCTGTCACTGAAGCTTTCTTT. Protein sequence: CASRSVTEAFF.

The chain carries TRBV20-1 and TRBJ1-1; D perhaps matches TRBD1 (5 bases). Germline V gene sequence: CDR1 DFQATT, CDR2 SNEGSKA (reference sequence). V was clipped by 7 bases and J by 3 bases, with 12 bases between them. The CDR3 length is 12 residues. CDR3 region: CSGNQGDTEAFF. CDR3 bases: TGCAGTGGTAACCAGGGCGACACTGAAGCTTTCTTT.